The rows below give T cell receptor beta chains drawn from one sample of a study of human T cells and chemical hapten exposure. TCRdb re-called the RACE reads with MiXCR, one entry per CDR3 protein. In the table there are 95,000 to 150,000 distinct CDR3 sequences, 12% to 15% of which are singletons. The specimen comprised whole blood, sampled in connection with sensitization to the hapten diphenylcyclopropenone (DPC). These TCRs come from a young man with alopecia areata. Some clones in this sample may be carry-over from other donors' samples. CDR3s include the opening cysteine and the closing phenylalanine or tryptophan. A D gene is named only where the DNA matches it firmly. Not every row has a clone size; where given, it reads once, few, many or a size class.

j_call: TRBJ2-2
cdr3_length: 14
clone_size: .
v_call: TRBV20-1
d_call: .
cdr3_aa: CSASQAANTGELFF
cdr3_nt: TGCAGTGCTAGTCAGGCCGCGAACACCGGGGAGCTGTTTTTT

j_call: TRBJ2-7
cdr3_length: 15
clone_size: .
v_call: TRBV5-6
d_call: .
cdr3_aa: CASSLPLVSSYEQYF
cdr3_nt: TGTGCCAGCAGCTTGCCTCTAGTGAGCTCCTACGAGCAGTACTTC

j_call: TRBJ1-2
cdr3_length: 14
clone_size: .
v_call: TRBV7-2
d_call: .
cdr3_aa: CASSLAQGYYGYTF
cdr3_nt: TGTGCCAGCAGCTTAGCTCAGGGCTACTATGGCTACACCTTC

j_call: TRBJ2-1
cdr3_length: 13
clone_size: few
v_call: TRBV6-5
d_call: .
cdr3_aa: CASKWGSVNEQFF
cdr3_nt: TGTGCCAGCAAGTGGGGAAGTGTGAATGAGCAGTTCTTC

j_call: TRBJ1-2
cdr3_length: 16
clone_size: .
v_call: TRBV28
d_call: .
cdr3_aa: CASREEGGSGLYGYTF
cdr3_nt: TGTGCCAGCAGGGAGGAGGGGGGAAGTGGACTCTATGGCTACACCTTC

j_call: TRBJ1-3
cdr3_length: 14
clone_size: few
v_call: TRBV2
d_call: .
cdr3_aa: CASSEARSGNTIYF
cdr3_nt: TGTGCCAGCAGTGAAGCGCGTAGTGGAAACACCATATATTTT

j_call: TRBJ2-2
cdr3_length: 14
clone_size: few
v_call: TRBV19
d_call: .
cdr3_aa: CASSWGAATGELFF
cdr3_nt: TGTGCCAGTAGTTGGGGGGCGGCCACCGGGGAGCTGTTTTTT

j_call: TRBJ1-1
cdr3_length: 13
clone_size: .
v_call: TRBV7-2
d_call: .
cdr3_aa: CASSFTDSREAFF
cdr3_nt: TGTGCCAGCAGCTTTACGGACAGCCGTGAAGCTTTCTTT

j_call: TRBJ2-5
cdr3_length: 13
clone_size: many
v_call: TRBV18
d_call: TRBD1
cdr3_aa: CASSPDRKETQYF
cdr3_nt: TGTGCCAGCTCACCGGACAGGAAAGAGACCCAGTACTTC

j_call: TRBJ1-2
cdr3_length: 15
clone_size: .
v_call: TRBV9
d_call: .
cdr3_aa: CASSVGGRGFYGYTF
cdr3_nt: TGTGCCAGCAGCGTAGGCGGCAGGGGATTTTATGGCTACACCTTC

j_call: TRBJ2-3
cdr3_length: 15
clone_size: .
v_call: TRBV7-9
d_call: .
cdr3_aa: CASSGGTAVYDTQYF
cdr3_nt: TGTGCCAGCAGCGGAGGGACAGCCGTTTATGATACGCAGTATTTT

j_call: TRBJ1-1
cdr3_length: 15
clone_size: few
v_call: TRBV15
d_call: .
cdr3_aa: CATSRGSGIGAEAFF
cdr3_nt: TGTGCCACCAGCAGAGGGTCGGGGATTGGGGCTGAAGCTTTCTTT

j_call: TRBJ2-7
cdr3_length: 12
clone_size: .
v_call: TRBV12-3/TRBV12-4
d_call: .
cdr3_aa: CASSLFVLEQYF
cdr3_nt: TGTGCCAGCAGTTTATTTGTACTCGAGCAGTACTTC

j_call: TRBJ1-6
cdr3_length: 16
clone_size: .
v_call: TRBV7-9
d_call: .
cdr3_aa: CASSLVGVQVGSPLHF
cdr3_nt: TGTGCCAGCAGCTTAGTGGGCGTCCAGGTCGGATCACCCCTCCACTTT

j_call: TRBJ2-7
cdr3_length: 11
clone_size: .
v_call: TRBV11-1
d_call: .
cdr3_aa: CASSTHYEQYF
cdr3_nt: TGTGCCAGCAGCACCCACTACGAGCAGTACTTC

j_call: TRBJ1-6
cdr3_length: 15
clone_size: .
v_call: TRBV20-1
d_call: .
cdr3_aa: CSASLRSSYNSPLHF
cdr3_nt: TGCAGTGCTAGCCTCCGGAGCTCCTATAATTCACCCCTCCACTTT

j_call: TRBJ2-5
cdr3_length: 15
clone_size: .
v_call: TRBV10-3
d_call: .
cdr3_aa: CAISESGGALETQYF
cdr3_nt: TGTGCCATCAGTGAGAGTGGAGGGGCCCTAGAGACCCAGTACTTC

j_call: TRBJ2-3
cdr3_length: 12
clone_size: few
v_call: TRBV12-5
d_call: .
cdr3_aa: CASGLSPYTQYF
cdr3_nt: TGTGCTAGTGGTTTGAGCCCCTATACGCAGTATTTT

j_call: TRBJ1-5
cdr3_length: 16
clone_size: many
v_call: TRBV3-1
d_call: .
cdr3_aa: CASSQSPGHSNQPQHF
cdr3_nt: TGTGCCAGCAGCCAGAGCCCCGGACATAGCAATCAGCCCCAGCATTTT

j_call: TRBJ2-7
cdr3_length: 13
clone_size: few
v_call: TRBV5-1
d_call: .
cdr3_aa: CASSRAGLDEQYF
cdr3_nt: TGCGCCAGCAGCCGCGCAGGGTTGGACGAGCAGTACTTC

j_call: TRBJ1-1
cdr3_length: 15
clone_size: many
v_call: TRBV7-6
d_call: .
cdr3_aa: CASSLALGGGTEAFF
cdr3_nt: TGTGCCAGCAGCTTAGCGCTGGGGGGCGGCACTGAAGCTTTCTTT

j_call: TRBJ1-1
cdr3_length: 14
clone_size: few
v_call: TRBV7-9
d_call: .
cdr3_aa: CASSFVDINTEAFF
cdr3_nt: TGTGCCAGCAGCTTTGTCGACATTAACACTGAAGCTTTCTTT

j_call: TRBJ2-7
cdr3_length: 13
clone_size: few
v_call: TRBV5-1
d_call: TRBD1
cdr3_aa: CASTGQGFSEQYF
cdr3_nt: TGCGCCAGCACGGGACAGGGATTCTCCGAGCAGTACTTC

j_call: TRBJ2-5
cdr3_length: 15
clone_size: .
v_call: TRBV20-1
d_call: TRBD2
cdr3_aa: CSAATSGPYQETQYF
cdr3_nt: TGCAGTGCTGCCACTAGCGGGCCGTACCAAGAGACCCAGTACTTC

j_call: TRBJ1-5
cdr3_length: 13
clone_size: .
v_call: TRBV2
d_call: .
cdr3_aa: CASTPGRGRPQHF
cdr3_nt: TGTGCCAGCACCCCGGGCCGAGGACGGCCCCAGCATTTT

j_call: TRBJ2-1
cdr3_length: 15
clone_size: few
v_call: TRBV7-3
d_call: TRBD2
cdr3_aa: CASSLRAGEHNEQFF
cdr3_nt: TGTGCCAGCAGCTTAAGAGCGGGGGAGCACAATGAGCAGTTCTTC

j_call: TRBJ1-1
cdr3_length: 14
clone_size: few
v_call: TRBV2
d_call: .
cdr3_aa: CASRGPSVDTEAFF
cdr3_nt: TGTGCCAGCAGGGGCCCCTCGGTTGACACTGAAGCTTTCTTT

j_call: TRBJ1-1
cdr3_length: 14
clone_size: many
v_call: TRBV28
d_call: .
cdr3_aa: CASSPRTENTEAFF
cdr3_nt: TGTGCCAGCAGTCCCCGGACGGAGAACACTGAAGCTTTCTTT

j_call: TRBJ2-1
cdr3_length: 12
clone_size: many
v_call: TRBV4-1
d_call: TRBD2
cdr3_aa: CASSQPSGEQFF
cdr3_nt: TGCGCCAGCAGCCAACCTAGCGGGGAGCAGTTCTTC

j_call: TRBJ1-2
cdr3_length: 13
clone_size: .
v_call: TRBV7-9
d_call: .
cdr3_aa: CASSPGSAYGYTF
cdr3_nt: TGTGCCAGCAGCCCGGGGTCAGCCTATGGCTACACCTTC

j_call: TRBJ2-5
cdr3_length: 16
clone_size: .
v_call: TRBV12-3/TRBV12-4
d_call: TRBD1
cdr3_aa: CASSPLSGQGGETQYF
cdr3_nt: TGTGCCAGCAGTCCACTCAGCGGACAGGGAGGCGAGACCCAGTACTTC

j_call: TRBJ1-2
cdr3_length: 14
clone_size: many
v_call: TRBV29-1
d_call: .
cdr3_aa: CSVEFTGTLYGYTF
cdr3_nt: TGCAGCGTTGAATTTACAGGGACTCTCTATGGCTACACCTTC

j_call: TRBJ1-5
cdr3_length: 13
clone_size: .
v_call: TRBV29-1
d_call: .
cdr3_aa: CSVALRINQPQHF
cdr3_nt: TGCAGCGTTGCGTTAAGGATCAATCAGCCCCAGCATTTT

j_call: TRBJ2-6
cdr3_length: 17
clone_size: .
v_call: TRBV28
d_call: .
cdr3_aa: CASSPPGHGSGANVLTF
cdr3_nt: TGTGCCAGCAGCCCCCCGGGACATGGCTCTGGGGCCAACGTCCTGACTTTC

j_call: TRBJ1-1
cdr3_length: 15
clone_size: .
v_call: TRBV27
d_call: .
cdr3_aa: CASSLSWGVGSEAFF
cdr3_nt: TGTGCCAGCAGTTTATCTTGGGGGGTGGGCAGTGAAGCTTTCTTT

j_call: TRBJ1-6
cdr3_length: 14
clone_size: few
v_call: TRBV6-1
d_call: .
cdr3_aa: CASRSGQRLSPLHF
cdr3_nt: TGTGCCAGTCGCTCGGGACAACGATTGTCACCCCTCCACTTT

j_call: TRBJ2-2
cdr3_length: 13
clone_size: many
v_call: TRBV7-9
d_call: .
cdr3_aa: CASSLTTVGELFF
cdr3_nt: TGTGCCAGCAGCTTAACGACGGTCGGGGAGCTGTTTTTT

j_call: TRBJ1-2
cdr3_length: 13
clone_size: .
v_call: TRBV19
d_call: .
cdr3_aa: CASRPGGGVGYTF
cdr3_nt: TGTGCCAGTAGGCCCGGGGGTGGCGTTGGCTACACCTTC

j_call: TRBJ1-2
cdr3_length: 13
clone_size: .
v_call: TRBV13
d_call: .
cdr3_aa: CASSLQRNYGYTF
cdr3_nt: TGTGCCAGCAGCTTACAGAGAAACTATGGCTACACCTTC

j_call: TRBJ2-7
cdr3_length: 15
clone_size: .
v_call: TRBV7-2
d_call: .
cdr3_aa: CASSLGLGFSYEQYF
cdr3_nt: TGTGCCAGCAGCTTAGGATTGGGTTTCTCCTACGAGCAGTACTTC

j_call: TRBJ2-1
cdr3_length: 16
clone_size: few
v_call: TRBV7-2
d_call: .
cdr3_aa: CASSSLGTTPYNEQFF
cdr3_nt: TGTGCCAGCAGCTCCCTCGGGACAACTCCCTACAATGAGCAGTTCTTC

j_call: TRBJ2-3
cdr3_length: 15
clone_size: few
v_call: TRBV7-6
d_call: TRBD1
cdr3_aa: CASSSSTGTTDTQYF
cdr3_nt: TGTGCCAGCAGCTCTTCGACAGGGACCACAGATACGCAGTATTTT

j_call: TRBJ2-5
cdr3_length: 11
clone_size: .
v_call: TRBV11-2
d_call: .
cdr3_aa: CASSFVETQYF
cdr3_nt: TGTGCCAGCAGCTTCGTAGAGACCCAGTACTTC

j_call: TRBJ2-1
cdr3_length: 15
clone_size: .
v_call: TRBV11-2
d_call: .
cdr3_aa: CASSSLQNLKNEQFF
cdr3_nt: TGTGCCAGCAGCTCCCTACAGAATTTAAAAAATGAGCAGTTCTTC

j_call: TRBJ2-3
cdr3_length: 17
clone_size: few
v_call: TRBV6-4
d_call: .
cdr3_aa: CASSETGQSSITDTQYF
cdr3_nt: TGTGCCAGCAGTGAAACGGGGCAGTCTTCTATCACAGATACGCAGTATTTT

j_call: TRBJ1-5
cdr3_length: 13
clone_size: .
v_call: TRBV4-3
d_call: .
cdr3_aa: CASSPFLNQPQHF
cdr3_nt: TGCGCCAGCAGCCCCTTTTTAAATCAGCCCCAGCATTTT

j_call: TRBJ2-3
cdr3_length: 13
clone_size: .
v_call: TRBV3-1
d_call: .
cdr3_aa: CASSPGVADMQYF
cdr3_nt: TGTGCCAGCAGCCCCGGGGTTGCAGATATGCAGTATTTT

j_call: TRBJ2-3
cdr3_length: 14
clone_size: few
v_call: TRBV20-1
d_call: TRBD2
cdr3_aa: CSARASGVTDTQYF
cdr3_nt: TGCAGTGCTAGGGCTAGCGGGGTCACAGATACGCAGTATTTT

j_call: TRBJ1-4
cdr3_length: 12
clone_size: few
v_call: TRBV6-5
d_call: .
cdr3_aa: CASRGINEKLFF
cdr3_nt: TGTGCCAGCCGAGGTATTAATGAAAAACTGTTTTTT

j_call: TRBJ1-6
cdr3_length: 16
clone_size: .
v_call: TRBV11-2
d_call: .
cdr3_aa: CASSLGLRFYNSPLHF
cdr3_nt: TGTGCCAGCAGCTTAGGATTGAGGTTCTATAATTCACCCCTCCACTTT

j_call: TRBJ1-5
cdr3_length: 14
clone_size: .
v_call: TRBV7-2
d_call: .
cdr3_aa: CASSLAHSNQPQHF
cdr3_nt: TGTGCCAGCAGCTTGGCTCATAGCAATCAGCCCCAGCATTTT

j_call: TRBJ2-3
cdr3_length: 17
clone_size: .
v_call: TRBV20-1
d_call: TRBD2
cdr3_aa: CSAGGTSATSNTDTQYF
cdr3_nt: TGCAGTGCTGGGGGTACTAGCGCGACTTCAAACACAGATACGCAGTATTTT

j_call: TRBJ1-4
cdr3_length: 13
clone_size: once
v_call: TRBV7-9
d_call: .
cdr3_aa: CASSLSTNEKLFF
cdr3_nt: TGTGCCAGCAGCTTATCAACTAATGAAAAACTGTTTTTT

j_call: TRBJ2-3
cdr3_length: 14
clone_size: .
v_call: TRBV28
d_call: TRBD2
cdr3_aa: CASSFSSGPDTQYF
cdr3_nt: TGTGCCAGCAGTTTCTCTAGCGGACCAGATACGCAGTATTTT

j_call: TRBJ2-2
cdr3_length: 14
clone_size: many
v_call: TRBV10-2
d_call: .
cdr3_aa: CASSEIGGTGELFF
cdr3_nt: TGCGCCAGCAGTGAGATTGGGGGGACCGGGGAGCTGTTTTTT

j_call: TRBJ1-1
cdr3_length: 14
clone_size: few
v_call: TRBV6-2/TRBV6-3
d_call: .
cdr3_aa: CASSWDWGNTEAFF
cdr3_nt: TGTGCCAGCAGTTGGGACTGGGGGAACACTGAAGCTTTCTTT